These 26 T cell receptor beta chains originate from one sample sequenced in a study of PD-L1 blockade in urothelial cancer. Only in-frame clones appear in the TCRdb table, and some are missing; sequencing was by immunoSEQ multiplex PCR. Of 60,000 or so clones in the sample, approximately 85% were seen once. The sample's time point: pretreatment peripheral blood. This material consisted of PBMCs, taken around atezolizumab (anti-PD-L1) treatment. The source of these receptors is a man aged 65 to 85 with urothelial cancer.

The chain uses TRBV11-3 and TRBJ2-7, with D perhaps matching TRBD1 (6 bases). The CDR3 is 17 amino acids. Per germline, CDR1 SGHNT and CDR2 YENEEA. V was pared by 6 bases and J by 0 bases, with 21 bases between. This chain's CDR3 is CASSSGHTKDSSYEQYF. CDR3 in DNA: TGTGCCAGCAGTTCGGGCCACACCAAGGACAGCTCCTACGAGCAGTACTTC. Combining the CDR3 with reference TRBV11-3 and TRBJ2-7 gives the whole variable domain EAGVVQSPRYKIIEKKQPVAFWCNPISGHNTLYWYLQNLGQGPELLIRYENEEAVDDSQLPKDRFSAERLKGVDSTLKIQPAELGDSAVYLCASSSGHTKDSSYEQYFGPGTRLTVT.

The rearrangement joins TRBV28 to TRBJ1-1, with a weak D call TRBD1 (6 bases). The V gene lost 6 bases and the J gene lost 1 base, with 18 bases spanning the gap. The V gene's germline CDR1 is MDHEN and CDR2 SYDVKM. The CDR3 sequence is 16 residues long. The CDR3 spells CASRPTGGGRNTEAFF. CDR3 nucleotides: TGTGCCAGCAGGCCGACGGGAGGGGGGAGGAACACTGAAGCTTTCTTT.

The chain carries TRBV30 and TRBJ1-1; D remains ambiguous. V lost 1 base, J lost 3 bases, and 12 bases lay in between. The V gene's germline CDR1 is GTSNPN and CDR2 SVGIG (reference sequence). The CDR3 extends over 14 amino acids. The CDR3 coding sequence is TGTGCCTGGAGTGGAAACCTGGGCTACACTGAAGCTTTCTTT. Amino acids: CAWSGNLGYTEAFF.

The V call is TRBV15, the J call TRBJ2-2; TRBD1 aligns across 8 bases. Germline V gene lookup returns CDR1 LNHNV and CDR2 YYDKDF (reference sequence). The CDR3 is 15 residues long. V lost 4 bases, J lost 4 bases, and 5 bases stayed unmatched. CDR3 amino acids: CATSTDRGPTGELFF. The CDR3 DNA reads TGTGCCACCAGCACTGACAGGGGTCCCACCGGGGAGCTGTTTTTT.

V usage is TRBV7-9 and J usage is TRBJ2-5; tentatively, D is TRBD1 (5 bases). The V gene's germline CDR1 is SEHNR and CDR2 FQNEAQ (reference sequence). This CDR3 has 16 amino acids. V was cut by 5 bases and J by 5 bases, with 21 bases left in between. This chain's CDR3 is CASSPSRVVAGETQYF. The CDR3 coding sequence is TGTGCCAGCAGCCCATCAAGGGTCGTTGCAGGGGAGACCCAGTACTTC.

By share of the sample, this clone is medium-sized. The chain carries TRBV10-3 and TRBJ2-2; 11 positions match TRBD2. This CDR3 contains 18 residues. Germline lookup yields CDR1 ENHRY and CDR2 SYGVKD. Trimming took 1 base from V and 8 from J; bases not matched to a gene: 12. CDR3 coding DNA: TGTGCCATCAGTGAGTTTCCCGGGACTAGCGGACCTCGGGGGGAGCTGTTTTTT. As protein: CAISEFPGTSGPRGELFF.

In regard to this clone: In the same sample, other DNA sequences code for this CDR3. V gene TRBV5-1 combines with J gene TRBJ2-3; maybe TRBD1 (5 bases). Germline V lookup: CDR1 SGHRS, CDR2 YFSETQ. Trimming shortened V by 1 base and J by 1 base, and 10 bases separated the two germline ends. The CDR3 loop spans 15 amino acids. The CDR3 DNA is TGCGCCAGCAGCTTGCAGGGTGCGGGCACAGATACGCAGTATTTT. It is translated as CASSLQGAGTDTQYF.

This sequence joins TRBV19 and TRBJ1-3, with D possibly TRBD1 on 5 matching bases. The ends were cut back, 1 base at V and 8 bases at J, with 15 bases in the middle. The CDR3 is 15 amino acids. Germline V gene sequence: CDR1 LNHDA, CDR2 SQIVND (reference sequence). CDR3 coding DNA: TGTGCCAGTAGTATAGTAGGAGGGGCGATTGACACCATATATTTT. Translating it yields CASSIVGGAIDTIYF.

The gene calls are TRBV7-8 and TRBJ2-7; D unresolved. Germline V gives CDR1 SGHVS, CDR2 FQNEAQ. The CDR3 spans 14 residues. V lost 2 bases to trimming and J lost 1 base, with 9 bases between them. Written as DNA, the CDR3 is TGTGCCAGCAGCTTATCTGACACGTCCTACGAGCAGTACTTC. It encodes CASSLSDTSYEQYF. Complete variable domain (other parts from reference TRBV7-8 and TRBJ2-7): GAGVSQSPRYKVAKRGQDVALRCDPISGHVSLFWYQQALGQGPEFLTYFQNEAQLDKSGLPSDRFFAERPEGSVSTLKIQRTQQEDSAVYLCASSLSDTSYEQYFGPGTRLTVT.

This chain connects TRBV7-6 to TRBJ2-7, with 7 bases aligning to TRBD2. Trimming took 4 bases from V and 5 from J; bases not matched to a gene: 14. Germline V gives CDR1 SGHVS, CDR2 FNYEAQ. CDR3 length: 16 amino acids. The CDR3 coding sequence is TGTGCCAGCAGCTCAGAACCGGGACTAAGGTTAGACGAGCAGTACTTC. This gives the protein CASSSEPGLRLDEQYF.

This clone is classed as large. The CDR3 nucleotides are TGTGCCTGGAGTGTAAGTCGTGGGGGGGCCTACACTGAAGCTTTCTTT. Its translation: CAWSVSRGGAYTEAFF. The chain employs TRBV30 and TRBJ1-1, with D tentatively TRBD1 (6 bases). The CDR3 sequence is 16 residues long. Per the germline V gene, CDR1 is GTSNPN and CDR2 is SVGIG (reference sequence). Trimming pared 0 bases from V and 3 bases from J, leaving 17 bases between. Variable domain in full (rest from reference TRBV30 and TRBJ1-1): SQTIHQWPATLVQPVGSPLSLECTVEGTSNPNLYWYRQAAGRGLQLLFYSVGIGQISSEVPQNLSASRPQDRQFILSSKKLLLSDSGFYLCAWSVSRGGAYTEAFFGQGTRLTVV.

The chain carries TRBV29-1 and TRBJ2-7; 9 nucleotides agree with TRBD1. Trimming took 4 bases from V and 2 from J; bases not matched to a gene: 6. Germline loops: CDR1 SQVTM, CDR2 ANQGSEA. The length of the CDR3 is 14 residues. CDR3 coding DNA: TGCAGCGTTGTATTACAGGGGGCGACCTACGAGCAGTACTTC. Encoded protein: CSVVLQGATYEQYF.

This clone was counted once. V is TRBV6-6 and J is TRBJ2-1; 13 bases fit TRBD2. Germline assignment: CDR1 MNHNY and CDR2 SVGAGI (reference sequence). With V trimmed by 6 bases and J by 7 bases, 6 bases remained unmatched. CDR3 size: 15 residues. DNA for the CDR3: TGTGCCAGCAGGCCCACTAGCGGGAGGGCAAATGAGCAGTTCTTC. It encodes CASRPTSGRANEQFF.

This chain joins TRBV9 and TRBJ2-2; the D gene is possibly TRBD2 (6 bases). V was cut by 3 bases and J by 6 bases, with 24 bases left in between. The CDR3 covers 18 residues. Germline V gene sequence: CDR1 SGDLS, CDR2 YYNGEE. CDR3 amino acids: CASSGTPALGASAGELFF. CDR3 DNA: TGTGCCAGCAGCGGAACCCCCGCATTAGGGGCTAGCGCCGGGGAGCTGTTTTTT.

This clone was detected a few times. The chain has TRBV19 and TRBJ2-1, with TRBD1 matching 10 bases. Germline V CDR1 and CDR2: LNHDA, SQIVND (reference sequence). V shed 4 bases and J 5 bases; nucleotides not matched to a gene: 5. The CDR3 sequence is 15 residues long. The CDR3: CASSRGQGRNNEQFF. CDR3 nucleotides: TGTGCCAGTAGTAGGGGACAGGGGAGGAACAATGAGCAGTTCTTC.

The CDR3 reads CASRIGLDGSTDTQYF. For the CDR3, the DNA is TGTGCCAGCAGAATAGGCCTAGACGGTAGCACAGATACGCAGTATTTT. The chain links TRBV7-2 to TRBJ2-3; D is unclear. The CDR3 extends over 16 amino acids. The germline CDR1 and CDR2 sequences are SGHTA and FQGNSA. V lost 6 bases to trimming and J lost 0 bases, with 16 bases between them.

The chain has TRBV29-1 and TRBJ2-5; a possible D gene is TRBD1 (5 bases). CDR1 and CDR2 from the germline V gene are SQVTM and ANQGSEA. V was pared by 4 bases and J by 0 bases, with 9 bases between. CDR3 length: 13 residues. CDR3 sequence reads: CSVGQGDQETQYF. CDR3 nucleotide sequence: TGCAGCGTTGGGCAGGGCGACCAAGAGACCCAGTACTTC.

The DNA for the CDR3 is TGTGCCAGCAGCTCCGAGCCCCGAGGCACTGAAGCTTTCTTT. Its translation: CASSSEPRGTEAFF. V gene TRBV7-3 combines with J gene TRBJ1-1, with D unclear. V was trimmed by 4 bases and J by 4 bases, leaving 13 bases between them. This CDR3 is 14 amino acids long. Looked up from germline, CDR1 is SGHTA and CDR2 is FQGTGA.

The chain is built from TRBV5-4 and TRBJ2-6; D possibly corresponds to TRBD1 (5 bases). Germline V lookup: CDR1 SGHNT, CDR2 YYREEE (reference sequence). V was pared by 4 bases and J by 0 bases, with 8 bases between. There are 15 residues in the CDR3. In DNA form, the CDR3 reads TGTGCCAGCAGCGTCAGGGACTCTGGGGCCAACGTCCTGACTTTC. Residues: CASSVRDSGANVLTF.

CDR3 nucleotides: TGTGCCAGTAGCACGGCCGGGACAGTCCTCCTCTCTGGAAACACCATATATTTT. Translated, it gives CASSTAGTVLLSGNTIYF. This chain uses TRBV19 with TRBJ1-3; 7 nucleotides line up with TRBD1. This CDR3 has 18 residues. Germline V gene lookup returns CDR1 LNHDA and CDR2 SQIVND (reference sequence). V gave up 6 bases and J gave up 0 bases; unmatched junction bases: 14.

This rearrangement joins TRBV19 to TRBJ2-1, with TRBD2 identical over 10 bases. J lost 8 bases, V lost 6 bases, and 4 bases had no gene match. The CDR3 length is 13 residues. CDR1 is LNHDA and CDR2 is SQIVND in the germline V gene (reference sequence). As DNA, the CDR3 is TGTGCCAGTAGACTAGCGGGAAGGGATGAGCAGTTCTTC. Protein sequence: CASRLAGRDEQFF. The complete variable domain, with remaining parts taken from reference TRBV19 and TRBJ2-1, reads DGGITQSPKYLFRKEGQNVTLSCEQNLNHDAMYWYRQDPGQGLRLIYYSQIVNDFQKGDIAEGYSVSREKKESFPLTVTSAQKNPTAFYLCASRLAGRDEQFFGPGTRLTVL.

The rearrangement joins TRBV19 to TRBJ1-3, with 11 bases fitting TRBD1. After removal of 9 bases from V and 0 bases from J, the junction contained 7 bases not matched to a gene. The CDR3 is 16 residues long. Germline loops: CDR1 LNHDA, CDR2 SQIVND (reference sequence). The CDR3 is CASNRDRGSSGNTIYF. DNA of the CDR3: TGTGCCAGCAACCGGGACAGGGGGTCCTCTGGAAACACCATATATTTT.

V gene TRBV6-5 combines with J gene TRBJ1-1, with 7 bases fitting TRBD1. The germline V gene has CDR1 MNHEY and CDR2 SVGAGI. V lost 5 bases and J lost 0; bases outside the gene matches: 3. The CDR3 is 14 residues long. CDR3 DNA: TGTGCCAGCAGTATACAGGGGCTGAACACTGAAGCTTTCTTT. Protein product: CASSIQGLNTEAFF.

J is TRBJ1-2 and V is TRBV6-5; 9 positions match TRBD1. CDR3 size: 14 residues. V lost 3 bases to trimming and J lost 2 bases; unmatched junction nucleotides: 1. Germline CDR1 MNHEY, CDR2 SVGAGI. The CDR3 sequence: CASSYGTGNYGYTF. The CDR3 nucleotides read TGTGCCAGCAGTTATGGGACAGGGAACTATGGCTACACCTTC.

The J gene is TRBJ2-5, the V gene TRBV18; D is uncertain. The CDR3 runs 14 residues. Germline V CDR1 and CDR2: KGHSH, LQKENI. Trimming left V 6 bases short and J 5 bases short, with 16 bases between. CDR3 DNA sequence: TGTGCCAGCTCCCCCCAACCCCGCCGGGAGACCCAGTACTTC. Protein product: CASSPQPRRETQYF. Using reference TRBV18 and TRBJ2-5 for the parts outside the CDR3, the full variable domain is NAGVMQNPRHLVRRRGQEARLRCSPMKGHSHVYWYRQLPEEGLKFMVYLQKENIIDESGMPKERFSAEFPKEGPSILRIQQVVRGDSAAYFCASSPQPRRETQYFGPGTRLLVL.

The chain employs TRBV7-9 and TRBJ2-1; the D is unclear. This CDR3 is 15 amino acids long. Trimming removed 0 bases at V and 3 bases at J, with 9 bases between. Germline CDR1 is SEHNR and CDR2 is FQNEAQ (reference sequence). CDR3 in amino acids: CASSLAGFYYNEQFF. The CDR3 DNA follows: TGTGCCAGCAGCTTAGCCGGGTTTTACTACAATGAGCAGTTCTTC.